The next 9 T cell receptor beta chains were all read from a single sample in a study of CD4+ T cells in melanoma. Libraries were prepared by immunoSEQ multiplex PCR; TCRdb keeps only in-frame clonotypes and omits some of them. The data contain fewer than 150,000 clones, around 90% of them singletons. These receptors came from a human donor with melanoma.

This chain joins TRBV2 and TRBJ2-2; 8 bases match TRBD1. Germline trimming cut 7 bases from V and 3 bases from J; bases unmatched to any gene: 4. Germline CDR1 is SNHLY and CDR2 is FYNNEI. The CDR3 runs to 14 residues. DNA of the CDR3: TGTGCCAGCATACCAGGGGGCGACACCGGGGAGCTGTTTTTT. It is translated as CASIPGGDTGELFF.

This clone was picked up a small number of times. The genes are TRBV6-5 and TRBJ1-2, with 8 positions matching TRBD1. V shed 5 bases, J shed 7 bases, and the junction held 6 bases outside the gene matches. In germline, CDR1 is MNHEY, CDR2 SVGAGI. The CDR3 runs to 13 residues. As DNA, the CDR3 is TGTGCCAGCAGTGGACAGGGTACGCGTGGCTACACCTTC. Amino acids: CASSGQGTRGYTF.

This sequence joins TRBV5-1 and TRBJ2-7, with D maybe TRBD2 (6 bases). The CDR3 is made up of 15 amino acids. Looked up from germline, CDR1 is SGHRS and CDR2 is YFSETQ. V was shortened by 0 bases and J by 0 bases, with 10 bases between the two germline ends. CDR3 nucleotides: TGCGCCAGCAGCTTGGGGGCTAGCGCCTCCTACGAGCAGTACTTC. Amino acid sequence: CASSLGASASYEQYF.

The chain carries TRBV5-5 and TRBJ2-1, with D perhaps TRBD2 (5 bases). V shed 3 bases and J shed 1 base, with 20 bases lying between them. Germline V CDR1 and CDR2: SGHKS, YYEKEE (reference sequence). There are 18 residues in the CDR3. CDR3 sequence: CASSYSGIRLGSYNEQFF. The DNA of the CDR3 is TGTGCCAGCAGCTATTCCGGGATCAGGTTAGGGTCCTACAATGAGCAGTTCTTC.

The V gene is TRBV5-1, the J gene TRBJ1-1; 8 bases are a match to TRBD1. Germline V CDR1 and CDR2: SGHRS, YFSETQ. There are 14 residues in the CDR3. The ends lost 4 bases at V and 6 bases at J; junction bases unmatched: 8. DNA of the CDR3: TGCGCCAGCAGCCCTGGACAGGGTTTCTCTGAAGCTTTCTTT. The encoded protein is CASSPGQGFSEAFF.

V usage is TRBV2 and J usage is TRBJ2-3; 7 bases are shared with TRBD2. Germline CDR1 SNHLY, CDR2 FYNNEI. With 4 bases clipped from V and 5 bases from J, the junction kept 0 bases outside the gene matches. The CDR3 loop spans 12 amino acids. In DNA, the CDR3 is TGTGCCAGCAGTGCGGGAGGAGATACGCAGTATTTT. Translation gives CASSAGGDTQYF.

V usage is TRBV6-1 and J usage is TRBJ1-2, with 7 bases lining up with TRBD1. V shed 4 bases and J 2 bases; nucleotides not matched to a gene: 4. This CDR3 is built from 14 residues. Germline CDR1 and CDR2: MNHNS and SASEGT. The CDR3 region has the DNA TGTGCCAGCAGTGCCGGGACAGCCAACTATGGCTACACCTTC. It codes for CASSAGTANYGYTF.

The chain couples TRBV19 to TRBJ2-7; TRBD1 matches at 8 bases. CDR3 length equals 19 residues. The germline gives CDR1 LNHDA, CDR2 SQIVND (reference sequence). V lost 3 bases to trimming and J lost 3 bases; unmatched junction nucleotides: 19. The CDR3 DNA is TGTGCCAGTAGTATCAAAGCACTTCAAGGGCAGGGGGCTTTCTACGAGCAGTACTTC. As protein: CASSIKALQGQGAFYEQYF.

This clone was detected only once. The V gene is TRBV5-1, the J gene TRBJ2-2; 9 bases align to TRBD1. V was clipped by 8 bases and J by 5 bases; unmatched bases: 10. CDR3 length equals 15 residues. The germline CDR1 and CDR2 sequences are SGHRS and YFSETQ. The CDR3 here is CASNRDRVETGELFF. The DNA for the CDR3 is TGCGCCAGTAACCGGGACAGGGTCGAAACCGGGGAGCTGTTTTTT.